Following are 14 T cell receptor beta chains from one sample sequenced in a study of T cell responses to AZD1222 COVID-19 vaccine (dated by TCRdb to the early 2020s). The library was built by means of the immunoSEQ multiplex PCR assay. TCRdb holds this immuneACCESS table with in-frame rearrangements only. Some clones are missing; in checked studies, unresolved V genes explain under half, and the rest has no known cause. This sample has roughly 150,000 clones in its table, and roughly 93% of those were observed once. Together, the top ten hold about 9.4% of the sample. In the paper's terms, the time point label means: about 28 days (+/-7) after the second vaccine dose. Specimen: peripheral blood, collected 28 days after the second AZD1222 dose. These receptors came from an adult who received the AZD1222 COVID-19 vaccine.

The V call is TRBV2, the J call TRBJ1-2; weak D call: TRBD1 (5 bases). The germline V and J ends were trimmed by 6 bases and 2 bases, with 25 bases remaining between them. This CDR3 contains 18 residues. CDR1 and CDR2 (germline): SNHLY, FYNNEI. This CDR3 is CASRQLRDGRRLNYGYTF. The CDR3 nucleotides read TGTGCCAGCAGACAACTCCGGGACGGTCGTCGACTAAACTATGGCTACACCTTC.

The J gene is TRBJ1-2, the V gene TRBV5-1, with 7 bases fitting TRBD1. This CDR3 is built from 14 residues. With V trimmed by 1 base and J by 14 bases, 14 bases remained unmatched. Germline CDR1 SGHRS, CDR2 YFSETQ. The CDR3 sequence: CASSLKGTEPLATF. The CDR3 bases are TGCGCCAGCAGCTTGAAGGGGACAGAGCCCCTTGCGACCTTC.

J is TRBJ1-2 and V is TRBV5-6; D not resolved. This CDR3 contains 14 residues. Germline CDR1 and CDR2: SGHDT and YYEEEE. Between the trimmed V and J ends, which lost 1 base and 4 bases, there was a span of 11 bases. CDR3 bases: TGTGCCAGCAGCTTGCGAGGGTTTGGCTATGGCTACACCTTC. This encodes CASSLRGFGYGYTF.

The chain combines TRBV24-1 with TRBJ1-1, with unresolved D. The CDR3 consists of 14 residues. The V gene's germline CDR1 is KGHDR and CDR2 SFDVKD. The germline V and J ends were trimmed by 3 bases and 1 base, with 8 bases remaining between them. The CDR3 DNA reads as TGTGCCACCAGTGATGGCGAATGGAACACTGAAGCTTTCTTT. This translates into CATSDGEWNTEAFF.

The V gene is TRBV30, the J gene TRBJ1-1; D is unclear. V was cut by 2 bases and J by 11 bases, with 12 bases left in between. This CDR3 contains 11 residues. The germline CDR1 and CDR2 sequences are GTSNPN and SVGIG (reference sequence). CDR3 DNA sequence: TGTGCCTGGAGTCCGACTGAACGGGCTTTCTTT. Its protein product is CAWSPTERAFF.

The chain is built from TRBV2 and TRBJ1-5; D remains unclear. This CDR3 is built from 15 residues. V dropped 2 bases and J dropped 2 bases, with 10 bases sitting between them. Germline assignment: CDR1 SNHLY and CDR2 FYNNEI. In nucleotides, the CDR3 is TGTGCCAGCAGTGAAAGTCGGTGGGGCAATCAGCCCCAGCATTTT. As protein: CASSESRWGNQPQHF. The full variable domain, with the rest looked up from reference TRBV2 and TRBJ1-5, is EPEVTQTPSHQVTQMGQEVILRCVPISNHLYFYWYRQILGQKVEFLVSFYNNEISEKSEIFDDQFSVERPDGSNFTLKIRSTKLEDSAMYFCASSESRWGNQPQHFGDGTRLSIL.

J is TRBJ2-2 and V is TRBV7-2; D gene unclear. CDR3 length: 15 amino acids. The germline V gene encodes CDR1 SGHTA and CDR2 FQGNSA. Trimming removed 5 bases at V and 6 bases at J, with 16 bases between. The CDR3 loop is CASSTTRGWAGELFF. CDR3 sequence (DNA): TGTGCCAGCAGCACCACGCGAGGATGGGCCGGGGAGCTGTTTTTT. The variable domain in full, completed from reference TRBV7-2 and TRBJ2-2, reads GAGVSQSPSNKVTEKGKDVELRCDPISGHTALYWYRQSLGQGLEFLIYFQGNSAPDKSGLPSDRFSAERTGGSVSTLTIQRTQQEDSAVYLCASSTTRGWAGELFFGEGSRLTVL.

This chain joins TRBV6-5 and TRBJ1-5; D gene unclear. The CDR3 runs 15 residues. CDR1 and CDR2 from the germline V gene are MNHEY and SVGAGI. V was shortened by 5 bases and J by 2 bases, with 13 bases between the two germline ends. Here the CDR3 reads CASSPFDGGNQPQHF. The CDR3, as DNA: TGTGCCAGCAGTCCCTTTGACGGAGGCAATCAGCCCCAGCATTTT.

The genes are TRBV27 and TRBJ2-2, with 13 bases lining up with TRBD2. The germline V gene has CDR1 MNHEY and CDR2 SMNVEV (reference sequence). The CDR3 consists of 19 residues. Unmatched junction bases numbered 10, after V lost 6 bases and J lost 0 bases. CDR3 loop: CASSSNPGLAGTNTGELFF. CDR3 nucleotides: TGTGCCAGCAGCTCCAATCCGGGACTAGCGGGGACGAACACCGGGGAGCTGTTTTTT.

This chain links TRBV7-9 with TRBJ2-7, with D tentatively TRBD1 (5 bases). Germline V CDR1 and CDR2: SEHNR, FQNEAQ (reference sequence). Trimming removed 2 bases from V and 2 bases from J, with 13 bases in between. CDR3 length equals 15 residues. DNA of the CDR3: TGTGCCAGCAGCTTAAGCTCGGACACTGCCTACGAGCAGTACGTC. This gives the protein CASSLSSDTAYEQYV.

The chain employs TRBV7-2 and TRBJ1-3, with a tentative D call TRBD1 (5 bases). Germline lookup yields CDR1 SGHTA and CDR2 FQGNSA. The ends were cut back, 5 bases at V and 6 bases at J, with 11 bases in the middle. This CDR3 comprises 13 residues. The CDR3 loop reads CASSDSLQNTIYF. The DNA of the CDR3 is TGTGCCAGCAGCGACAGTCTCCAAAACACCATATATTTT.

This sequence joins TRBV19 and TRBJ1-1; TRBD1 matches 8 bases. This CDR3 is 15 amino acids long. J gave up 3 bases and V 8 bases, and 11 bases lay outside the gene matches. In germline, CDR1 is LNHDA, CDR2 SQIVND (reference sequence). The CDR3 DNA sequence: TGTGCCAGTCTTCCCCAGGGACAGGCGTACACTGAAGCTTTCTTT. Translated: CASLPQGQAYTEAFF. Using reference TRBV19 and TRBJ1-1 for the parts outside the CDR3, the full variable domain is DGGITQSPKYLFRKEGQNVTLSCEQNLNHDAMYWYRQDPGQGLRLIYYSQIVNDFQKGDIAEGYSVSREKKESFPLTVTSAQKNPTAFYLCASLPQGQAYTEAFFGQGTRLTVV.

V is TRBV5-1 and J is TRBJ2-1; 9 bases are a match to TRBD2. Germline assignment: CDR1 SGHRS and CDR2 YFSETQ. This CDR3 comprises 17 residues. The V and J ends lost 0 bases and 2 bases, in that order; junction bases with no gene match: 6. For the CDR3, the DNA is TGCGCCAGCAGCTTGGAGGGGCTAGCGGGGCCCTACAATGAGCAGTTCTTC. Translating it yields CASSLEGLAGPYNEQFF.

The chain joins TRBV7-9 to TRBJ2-1; no definite D call. The CDR3 sequence is 12 residues long. Germline V gene lookup returns CDR1 SEHNR and CDR2 FQNEAQ (reference sequence). Deletions cut 5 bases from V and 5 bases from J, with 7 bases between. CDR3 sequence (DNA): TGTGCCAGCAGCCAAAGGAACAATGAGCAGTTCTTC. It codes for CASSQRNNEQFF.